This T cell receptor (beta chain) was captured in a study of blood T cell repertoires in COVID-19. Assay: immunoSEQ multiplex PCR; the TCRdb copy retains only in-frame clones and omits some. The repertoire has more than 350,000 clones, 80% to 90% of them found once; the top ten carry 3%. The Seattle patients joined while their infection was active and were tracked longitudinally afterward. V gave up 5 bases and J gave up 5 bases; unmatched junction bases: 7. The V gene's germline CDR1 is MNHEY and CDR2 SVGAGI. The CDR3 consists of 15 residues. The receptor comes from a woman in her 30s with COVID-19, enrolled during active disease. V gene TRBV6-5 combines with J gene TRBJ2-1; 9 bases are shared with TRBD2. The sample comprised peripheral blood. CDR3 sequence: CASSTRREGNNEQFF. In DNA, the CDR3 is TGTGCCAGCAGTACCCGGCGGGAGGGAAACAATGAGCAGTTCTTC.